This record looks at one T cell receptor (beta chain) sequence and its context. V shed 6 bases and J 2 bases; nucleotides not matched to a gene: 9. The CDR3 totals 15 residues. Germline lookup yields CDR1 SNHLY and CDR2 FYNNEI. The PCR used 60 Vbeta and 13 Jbeta primers. The table came from immunoSEQ multiplex PCR; TCRdb's copy has only in-frame clones and leaves some out. This sample has roughly 90,000 clones, with approximately 80% found just once. The sample is drawn from a study of cytomegalovirus exposure and HLA in healthy donors. Study-level background: Assignment to the Caucasian-associated ancestry cluster applied to about 80% of the roughly 400 genotyped donors.

While unrecorded immune exposures were likely, the donors were nominally healthy when sampled. The chain uses TRBV2 and TRBJ2-5; the match to TRBD1 covers 7 bases. The sample consisted of PBMCs. This receptor was identified in a man aged 25-40 years in good health and CMV-seropositive. This chain's CDR3 is CASRAPRTGQETQYF. Written as DNA, the CDR3 is TGTGCCAGCAGAGCTCCTCGGACAGGACAAGAGACCCAGTACTTC.